This TCR beta chain was captured in a study of cytomegalovirus exposure and HLA in healthy donors. Concerning this clone: Antigen: not known.

Broader study findings: In presence/absence analyses, roughly uniform sequencing depth across donors was assumed. A later analysis linked a missense variant in DCLRE1C to the trimming of TCR beta V and J genes. Reports showed the classifier diagnosing cytomegalovirus status with high specificity and sensitivity.

The germline V gene encodes CDR1 SGHRS and CDR2 YFSETQ. V lost 0 bases, J lost 2 bases, and 3 bases lay in between. The CDR3 length is 13 residues. The PCR ran on 60 Vbeta and 13 Jbeta primers. The authors' processing: A later analysis counted about 80 million unique TCR beta chains, some 11 million shared. Produced via immunoSEQ multiplex PCR; TCRdb's table is partial and in-frame only. The D gene and trimming were derived from the DNA, and the V and J assignments and clone size from that table. The record lists about 39,000 clones, of which the ten most abundant hold roughly 2.9%. This TCR came from a woman in her 30s in good health and CMV-seropositive. This sequence joins TRBV5-1 and TRBJ1-5; no reliable D call. The specimen was PBMCs. CDR3 coding DNA: TGCGCCAGCAGCTTGGCTGGCAATCAGCCCCAGCATTTT. Translating it yields CASSLAGNQPQHF.